This T cell receptor beta chain comes out of a study of OX40 agonist ivuxolimab in advanced cancers. Looked up from germline, CDR1 is SGHRS and CDR2 is YFSETQ. Trimming removed 4 bases from V and 0 bases from J, with 11 bases in between. This CDR3 spans 16 amino acids. Measured with immunoSEQ multiplex PCR; TCRdb has only the in-frame clones, and not every one. This sample has more than 50,000 clones; roughly nine tenths occur once, and the top ten carry 10% to 15%. The genes are TRBV5-1 and TRBJ1-6; no definite D call. The sequenced sample was CD4+ or CD8+ T cells sorted from blood, obtained in a trial of the OX40 agonist ivuxolimab. The origin of this receptor is an adult with an advanced solid tumor such as melanoma, head and neck, liver or kidney cancer. The CDR3 region has the DNA TGCGCCAGCAGCCCCTCCACTGGCTCCTATAATTCACCCCTCCACTTT. Its translation: CASSPSTGSYNSPLHF.